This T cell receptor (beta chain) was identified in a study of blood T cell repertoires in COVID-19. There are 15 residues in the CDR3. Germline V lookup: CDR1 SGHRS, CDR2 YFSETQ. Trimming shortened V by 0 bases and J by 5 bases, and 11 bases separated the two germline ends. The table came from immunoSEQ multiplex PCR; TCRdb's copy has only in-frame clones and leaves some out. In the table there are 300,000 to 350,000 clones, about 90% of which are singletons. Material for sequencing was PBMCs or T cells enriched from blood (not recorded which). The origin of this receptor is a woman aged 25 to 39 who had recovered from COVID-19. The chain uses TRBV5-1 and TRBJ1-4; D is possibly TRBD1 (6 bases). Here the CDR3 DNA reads TGCGCCAGCAGCTTGGACGGGAGGGGGAATGAAAAACTGTTTTTT. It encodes CASSLDGRGNEKLFF.